The source of this T cell receptor beta chain is a study of blood T cell repertoires in COVID-19 (TCRdb year 2020). As for the study more broadly: Samples covering the acute and convalescent phases of COVID-19 were provided by collaborators in the United States, Italy and Spain. The material from the prospective study consisted of cDNA or gDNA derived from T cells, B-cell-depleted T cells, or PBMCs. The dataset comprised deeply sampled blood TCRbeta repertoires from subjects exposed to, actively infected with, or recovered from COVID-19. A freely available public database, intended as a resource for researchers studying the immune response to SARS-CoV-2, is where the repertoires were released. The samples were drawn from the first 160 participants of the ongoing ImmuneRACE study and from over a thousand subjects provided by 6 global collaborators. Sample metadata almost always included a de-identified subject ID, COVID-19 status, age in years and sex. Where HLA class I and class II types were available, the types were taken from metadata supplied by the sample provider, not from assay-based typing.

Collaborating institutions collected whole blood in K2EDTA tubes following their own protocols. For TCRbeta analysis, collaborators shipped samples as frozen whole blood, isolated PBMCs, or DNA extracted from either of those sample types. On this clone itself: Its target antigen remains unknown. No qualities accompany the bases; no much larger clone lies one base away.

TCRbeta CDR3 regions were amplified from genomic DNA using the immunoSEQ Assay, a bias-controlled multiplex PCR. In the paper's pipeline: Within the assay, amplification of reference gene primers was used to estimate how many nucleated cells each sample contained. To quantify the absolute abundance of each unique TCRbeta CDR3 rearrangement, sequence reads were collapsed and filtered. Productive Simpson clonality was computed per sample as the square root of Simpson's diversity index over productive rearrangements. The immuneACCESS repertoire file appears here via TCRdb, limited to in-frame rearrangements. These files lack a portion of the clones; in checked studies, under half of the deficit traces to unresolved V genes, and the cause of the others is not known. The V and J calls and clone size come from that table; D and trimming were worked out from the DNA. This sample comprises some 180,000 clones, 80% to 90% of them detected only once. Less than 25% of the sample is in the top ten clones.

Paper-wide results and their limitations: The quantity of clinical and demographic metadata differed by source and by participant and was supplied without curation.

From a lookup of the germline V gene (reference sequence), CDR1 and CDR2 are DFQATT and SNEGSKA. The CDR3 measures 11 amino acids from cysteine to phenylalanine. The DNA shown is the 33-base CDR3, in frame from base 1. The specimen sequenced was peripheral blood. Recombination connected TRBV20-1 to TRBJ1-1, with no reliable assignment of the D segment. The clonotype comes from a man between 65 and 85 years old with active or convalescent COVID-19. The DNA sequence is as follows: TGCAGGGCCGCCCCAGGTACTGAAGCTTTCTTT. This gives the protein CRAAPGTEAFF.